Listed below are T cell receptor beta chains from one sample, sequenced in a study. TCRdb reanalysed the 5' RACE reads using MiXCR and keeps one entry per CDR3 protein. This sample has roughly 58,000 distinct CDR3 sequences, with roughly 20% found just once. Source material: tumor-infiltrating Tregs sorted from the breast tumor. The receptors come from a female donor with breast cancer. Each CDR3 is given with its conserved first and last residue. A D gene is named only where the DNA matches it firmly. A clone size is listed for some rows: how often the clone was seen (once, few, many), or a class if it is expanded.

size	V	J	D	DNA	CDR3
-	TRBV28	TRBJ1-6	TRBD1	TGTGCCAGCAGACCACAGGGGGCGATCTATAATTCACCCCTCCACTTT	CASRPQGAIYNSPLHF
few	TRBV3-1	TRBJ1-2	TRBD1	TGTGCCAGCAGACCTACAAGGACAGGGTACTATGGCTACACCTTC	CASRPTRTGYYGYTF
-	TRBV5-6	TRBJ1-1	-	TGTGCCAGCAGCTTGTTTGTGACAGGGAACACTGAAGCTTTCTTT	CASSLFVTGNTEAFF
-	TRBV10-1	TRBJ2-3	-	TGCGCCAGCAGTGCGGAGGGCCTAACGGATACGCAGTATTTT	CASSAEGLTDTQYF
-	TRBV5-1	TRBJ2-7	TRBD1	TGCGCCAGCAGCTTGGCCAAGGGGGCCAACGAGCAGTACTTC	CASSLAKGANEQYF
-	TRBV7-2	TRBJ1-5	-	TGTACCAGCAGCTCAGACGCGGGGCCCCAGCATTTT	CTSSSDAGPQHF
few	TRBV28	TRBJ1-2	-	TGTGCCAGCAGTTTACCTCTAGGAGGAGGAATGACTAACTATGGCTACACCTTC	CASSLPLGGGMTNYGYTF
-	TRBV24-1	TRBJ1-1	-	TGTGCCACCACGTCCTCGGACGGTTCGTCTACTGAAGCTTTCTTT	CATTSSDGSSTEAFF
few	TRBV5-5	TRBJ1-6	TRBD1	TGTGCCAGCAGCTTTCAGGTTCCGGGACAGGGGATTTCACCCCTCCACTTT	CASSFQVPGQGISPLHF
-	TRBV29-1	TRBJ2-2	TRBD1	TGCAGCGTCACCCCACAGGGGCAAACCGGGGAGCTGTTTTTT	CSVTPQGQTGELFF
few	TRBV5-1	TRBJ2-7	-	TGCGCCAGCAGCTTTGACGGGTTTTCCTACGAGCAGTACTTC	CASSFDGFSYEQYF
-	TRBV7-6	TRBJ2-3	-	TGTGCCAGCAGACGTCCGCTTATCGTTCGACGAGATACGCAGTATTTT	CASRRPLIVRRDTQYF
-	TRBV4-3	TRBJ1-6	-	TGCGCCAGCAGCCAAGGCCAGCTAGGGTCCTATAATTCACCCCTCCACTTT	CASSQGQLGSYNSPLHF
few	TRBV7-9	TRBJ2-6	-	TGTGCCAGCAGCCCACATAGCTCTGGGGCCAACGTCCTGACTTTC	CASSPHSSGANVLTF
few	TRBV24-1	TRBJ2-5	-	TGTGCCACCAGTCGGGGAACAGCGTACCAAGAGACCCAGTACTTC	CATSRGTAYQETQYF
-	TRBV3-1	TRBJ2-7	-	TGTGCCAGCAGCCAAGATAGAACGGGGGAGCAGTACTTC	CASSQDRTGEQYF
once	TRBV7-8	TRBJ2-7	-	TGTGCCAGCAGCTTATCTGACCTAGCCAGCTGCGAGCAGTACTTC	CASSLSDLASCEQYF
-	TRBV6-1	TRBJ2-7	-	TGTGCCAGCAGTGAAACGGCACGCTACGAGCAGTACTTC	CASSETARYEQYF
-	TRBV7-2	TRBJ2-3	TRBD2	TGTGCCAGCAGCTTAGTTGCGGGAGAGCGCACAGATACGCAGTATTTT	CASSLVAGERTDTQYF
-	TRBV5-1	TRBJ2-2	-	TGCGCCAGCAGCTTGAAACTTACCAGTATTAACACCGGGGAGCTGTTTTTT	CASSLKLTSINTGELFF
-	TRBV7-2	TRBJ2-6	-	TGTGCCAGCAAAATCTTATCTGGGGCCAACGTCCTGACTTTC	CASKILSGANVLTF
many	TRBV20-1	TRBJ2-5	TRBD2	TGCAGTGCTCTCCCGATACGACTAGCGGGAGTAGGGAGTCAAGAGACCCAGTACTTC	CSALPIRLAGVGSQETQYF
many	TRBV5-1	TRBJ2-3	-	TGCGCCAGCAGCACGGACAGTACAGATACGCAGTATTTT	CASSTDSTDTQYF
few	TRBV5-1	TRBJ2-1	TRBD2	TGCGCCAGCAGCTTAGGACTAGCTGCGGGTAGGGAGCAGTTCTTC	CASSLGLAAGREQFF
few	TRBV20-1	TRBJ2-1	TRBD2	TGCAGTGCTAGGTCGTTGGCGGGAGACGCCAATGAGCAGTTCTTC	CSARSLAGDANEQFF
many	TRBV6-2/TRBV6-3	TRBJ2-2	TRBD1	TGTGCCAGCATTCGACAGGGGGCCAACACCGGGGAGCTGTTTTTT	CASIRQGANTGELFF
-	TRBV12-3/TRBV12-4	TRBJ1-1	TRBD1	TGTGCCAGCAGTTTTGGTAGGGGGCTTGGGACTGAAGCTTTCTTT	CASSFGRGLGTEAFF
few	TRBV6-1	TRBJ1-1	-	TGTGCCAGCAGTGGCAGCAGGGTAGGAACTGAAGCTTTCTTT	CASSGSRVGTEAFF
few	TRBV7-8	TRBJ1-1	-	TGTGCCAGCAGCTTAGGGTCGGGACCGACCGGAGCTTTCTTT	CASSLGSGPTGAFF
-	TRBV6-6	TRBJ1-6	-	TGTGCCAGCAGTTACTCGGACTCGTGGAGTGCCTCACCCCTCCACTTT	CASSYSDSWSASPLHF
-	TRBV19	TRBJ1-1	TRBD1	TGTGCCAGTAGTAAGGGGGCTAATAGTGGGGCTTTCTTT	CASSKGANSGAFF
many	TRBV12-3/TRBV12-4	TRBJ2-1	-	TGTGCCAGCAGTTTACAGAGGTTTCGTGAGCAGTTCTTC	CASSLQRFREQFF
few	TRBV12-3/TRBV12-4	TRBJ2-3	TRBD2	TGTGCCAGCAGTTATAATAGCGGGAAGAGCACAGATACGCAGTATTTT	CASSYNSGKSTDTQYF
few	TRBV7-9	TRBJ2-3	TRBD1	TGTGCCAGCAGCCGGGACAGGGTTGTAGATACGCAGTATTTT	CASSRDRVVDTQYF
few	TRBV7-2	TRBJ1-1	-	TGTGCCAGCAGCTTAGGTCAGGACCGGGAAGCTTTCTTT	CASSLGQDREAFF
-	TRBV7-6	TRBJ2-5	TRBD2	TGTGGCAGCAGCTTACTAGCGGGGGGGACCCAGTACTTC	CGSSLLAGGTQYF
many	TRBV20-1	TRBJ1-1	-	TGCAGTGCCAGAGACAGTTGGAACACTGAAGCTTTCTTT	CSARDSWNTEAFF
-	TRBV7-9	TRBJ2-6	-	TGTGCCAGCAGCTTCATATTGGACGTCCTGACTTTC	CASSFILDVLTF
many	TRBV5-1	TRBJ1-1	-	TGCGCCAGCAGCTTGGCTTTAGGCAGCAACACTGAAGCTTTCTTT	CASSLALGSNTEAFF
-	TRBV7-8	TRBJ2-1	TRBD2	TGTGCCAGCAGCTTAAGGGTAACTAGCGGGAGAGACAATGAGCAGTTCTTC	CASSLRVTSGRDNEQFF
-	TRBV24-1	TRBJ2-2	-	TGTGCCACCAGTGATGTGGCAGCGAACACCGGGGAGCTGTTTTTT	CATSDVAANTGELFF
-	TRBV5-6	TRBJ1-1	-	TGTGCCAGCAGCTACCTGGCGACATTAAACACTGAAGCTTTCTTT	CASSYLATLNTEAFF
many	TRBV27	TRBJ1-2	TRBD1	TGTGCCAGCAGCTCCGGGACAGCTAACTATGGCTACACCTTC	CASSSGTANYGYTF
-	TRBV5-5	TRBJ2-3	-	TGTGCCAGCAGCCGGGACACAGAGACGCAGTATTTT	CASSRDTETQYF
-	TRBV5-4	TRBJ2-3	TRBD2	TGTGCCAGCAGCTCGCAGCGGGAGGGCCCAGATACGCAGTATTTT	CASSSQREGPDTQYF
-	TRBV2	TRBJ2-2	-	TGTGCCAGCAGTGTCTTCAGGGGGAACACCGGGGAGCTGTTTTTT	CASSVFRGNTGELFF
-	TRBV19	TRBJ2-1	TRBD2	TGTGCCAGTAGTTCGCCCCCGGGACTAGCGGGAGGGAATGAGAAGTTCTTC	CASSSPPGLAGGNEKFF
many	TRBV5-1	TRBJ2-3	-	TGCGCCAGCAGCTTGACCGACGGCACAGATACGCAGTATTTT	CASSLTDGTDTQYF